This T cell receptor (beta chain) comes out of a study of T cell repertoires in cytomegalovirus infection. Study overall: Indications of both CMV infection and matching HLA type were provided by public TCR beta signatures. Regarding the study as a whole: Ex vivo responses were dominated by HLA-C-restricted CMV-specific TCR beta clonotypes. The cumulative frequency of public TCR beta families distinguished individuals who carried CMV together with the relevant HLA.

This clonotype was observed a few times. Antigen: not known. From the reads, TCRdb called clonotypes with MiXCR, one entry per CDR3 protein. The data contain about 400,000 distinct CDR3 sequences, over 15% of them singletons. Germline lookup yields CDR1 LNHDA and CDR2 SQIVND (reference sequence). The V gene lost 2 bases and the J gene lost 4 bases, with 11 bases spanning the gap. The CDR3 totals 14 residues. The source material was PBMCs. The chain combines TRBV19 with TRBJ1-2; no reliable D call. The receptor's source is a human donor in good health (CMV status not recorded). Some clones in this sample may be carry-over from other donors' samples. The CDR3 nucleotides read TGTGCCAGTAGTATACAAGAGACGGTCTATGGCTACACCTTC. It is translated as CASSIQETVYGYTF.